The next 7 T cell receptor beta chains were all read from a single sample in a study of blood T cells in healthy people across ages. Then a second PCR, running roughly 7 to 11 cycles, was carried out with a sample-barcoded 5' primer and a J-beta primer mix. Each CDR3 protein gets one entry after TCRdb re-called the 5' RACE reads with MiXCR. The table has more than 900,000 distinct CDR3 sequences, approximately 32% seen once. The same sample was also used in a study of T cells of mothers and their children.

Source material: blood. The receptors come from a woman aged 40 to 50 in good health.

The rearrangement links TRBV9 to TRBJ1-1; TRBD1 matches at 8 bases. This CDR3 has 15 amino acids. CDR1 SGDLS and CDR2 YYNGEE come from the germline V gene. The ends lost 4 bases at V and 4 bases at J; junction bases unmatched: 9. This CDR3 reads CASSPTGQGGTEAFF. The CDR3 coding sequence is TGTGCCAGCAGCCCAACTGGACAGGGTGGCACTGAAGCTTTCTTT.

Details on this clonotype: Germline and junction disagree at one end, which may indicate a read error. This rearrangement joins TRBV20-1 to TRBJ2-3; 10 nucleotides line up with TRBD2. The CDR3 covers 16 residues. CDR1 DFQATT and CDR2 SNEGSKA come from the germline V gene (reference sequence). The chain's CDR3 is CGAGGGTSASTDTQYF. CDR3 in DNA: TGCGGTGCCGGAGGGGGGACTAGCGCTAGCACAGATACGCAGTATTTT.

Ten or more counts support this clonotype. This sequence joins TRBV20-1 and TRBJ2-7, with D tentatively TRBD1 or TRBD2 (5 bases each). The V gene's germline CDR1 is DFQATT and CDR2 SNEGSKA (reference sequence). The V end was cut by 3 bases, the J end by 1 base, with 19 bases between. The CDR3 totals 16 residues. CDR3 sequence reads: CSARIITGTESYEQYF. The CDR3 DNA sequence: TGCAGTGCTAGGATTATAACCGGGACGGAATCCTACGAGCAGTACTTC.

The J gene is TRBJ1-5, the V gene TRBV18, with 10 bases matching TRBD1. J lost 6 bases, V lost 3 bases, and 5 bases had no gene match. The germline V gene encodes CDR1 KGHSH and CDR2 LQKENI. The length of the CDR3 is 15 residues. In DNA, the CDR3 is TGTGCCAGCTCACCGGGACAGGGGATCCCTCAGCCCCAGCATTTT. Translated: CASSPGQGIPQPQHF.

A few counts support this clonotype. The V call is TRBV7-3, the J call TRBJ2-7, with TRBD1 matching over 9 bases. The germline V gene encodes CDR1 SGHTA and CDR2 FQGTGA. This CDR3 comprises 16 residues. Trimming removed 5 bases from V and 5 bases from J; junction bases left unmatched: 13. CDR3 DNA: TGTGCCAGCAGCATCACAGGGGGCGCGGCCTTCGACGAGCAGTACTTC. Its translation: CASSITGGAAFDEQYF.

V is TRBV4-1 and J is TRBJ1-2; D unresolved. Germline CDR1 is MGHRA and CDR2 is YSYEKL. This CDR3 is built from 15 residues. Here the CDR3 DNA reads TGCACCGGCAGCCAAGAGACAAATCCTAACTATGGCTACACCTTC. Amino acids: CTGSQETNPNYGYTF.

The J gene is TRBJ2-3, the V gene TRBV5-1; 9 positions match TRBD2. The ends lost 6 bases at V and 1 base at J; junction bases unmatched: 3. Germline loops: CDR1 SGHRS, CDR2 YFSETQ. The CDR3 spans 14 residues. CDR3 amino acids: CASKPSGGTDTQYF. DNA for the CDR3: TGCGCCAGCAAGCCTAGCGGGGGCACAGATACGCAGTATTTT.